This T cell receptor beta chain stems from a study of cytomegalovirus exposure and HLA in healthy donors. With 60 Vbeta and 13 Jbeta primers, the PCR was carried out. Assay: immunoSEQ multiplex PCR; the TCRdb copy retains only in-frame clones and omits some. Here the sample spans over 250,000 clones, 86% being singletons. The CDR3 has 15 amino acids. Germline V lookup: CDR1 MNHEY, CDR2 SMNVEV (reference sequence). Losses at the gene ends were 7 bases for V and 2 bases for J; bases not matched to a gene: 2. This clonotype originated in a man aged 35 to 55 in good health and CMV-seropositive. This chain uses TRBV27 with TRBJ2-2; 12 bases line up with TRBD2. Sequencing was done on a sample of PBMCs. The CDR3 DNA sequence: TGTGCCAGCAAACTAGCGGGAGGCAACACCGGGGAGCTGTTTTTT. The encoded protein is CASKLAGGNTGELFF.